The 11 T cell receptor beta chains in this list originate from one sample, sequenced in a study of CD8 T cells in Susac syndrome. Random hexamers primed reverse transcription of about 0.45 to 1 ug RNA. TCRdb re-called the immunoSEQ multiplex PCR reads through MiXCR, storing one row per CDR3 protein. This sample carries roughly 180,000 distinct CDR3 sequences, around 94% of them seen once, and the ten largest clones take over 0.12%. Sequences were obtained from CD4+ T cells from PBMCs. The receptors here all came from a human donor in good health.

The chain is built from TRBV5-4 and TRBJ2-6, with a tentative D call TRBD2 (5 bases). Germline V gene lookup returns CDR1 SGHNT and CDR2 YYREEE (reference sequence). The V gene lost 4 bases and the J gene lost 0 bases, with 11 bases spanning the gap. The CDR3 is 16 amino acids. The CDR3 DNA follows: TGTGCCAGCAGCCCCACTAGTCTCTCTGGGGCCAACGTCCTGACTTTC. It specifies CASSPTSLSGANVLTF.

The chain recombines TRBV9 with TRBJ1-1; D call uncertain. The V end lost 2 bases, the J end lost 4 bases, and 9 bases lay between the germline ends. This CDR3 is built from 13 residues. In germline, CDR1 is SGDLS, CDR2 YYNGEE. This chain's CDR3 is CASSVSPRTEAFF. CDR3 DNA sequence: TGTGCCAGCAGCGTCTCCCCCCGCACTGAAGCTTTCTTT. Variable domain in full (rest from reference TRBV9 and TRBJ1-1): DSGVTQTPKHLITATGQRVTLRCSPRSGDLSVYWYQQSLDQGLQFLIQYYNGEERAKGNILERFSAQQFPDLHSELNLSSLELGDSALYFCASSVSPRTEAFFGQGTRLTVV.

The CDR3 reads CASSEPRDREKLFF. Here the CDR3 DNA reads TGTGCCAGCAGTGAACCAAGGGATAGGGAAAAACTGTTTTTT. V and J are TRBV25-1 and TRBJ1-4; D is undetermined. The CDR3 runs to 14 residues. Germline CDR1 MGHDK, CDR2 SYGVNS. V gave up 2 bases and J gave up 8 bases, with 12 bases separating them.

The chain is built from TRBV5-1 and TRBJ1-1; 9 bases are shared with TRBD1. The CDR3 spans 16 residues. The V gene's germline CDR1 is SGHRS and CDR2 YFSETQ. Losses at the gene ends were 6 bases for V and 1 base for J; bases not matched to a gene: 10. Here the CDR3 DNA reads TGCGCCAGCACCCTGACAGGGGGGATATGGAACACTGAAGCTTTCTTT. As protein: CASTLTGGIWNTEAFF.

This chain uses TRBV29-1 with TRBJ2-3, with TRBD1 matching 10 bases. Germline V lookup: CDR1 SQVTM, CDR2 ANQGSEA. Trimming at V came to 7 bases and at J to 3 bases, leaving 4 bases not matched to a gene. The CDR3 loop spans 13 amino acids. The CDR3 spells CSAPGQGTDTQYF. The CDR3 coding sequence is TGCAGCGCACCGGGACAGGGGACAGATACGCAGTATTTT.

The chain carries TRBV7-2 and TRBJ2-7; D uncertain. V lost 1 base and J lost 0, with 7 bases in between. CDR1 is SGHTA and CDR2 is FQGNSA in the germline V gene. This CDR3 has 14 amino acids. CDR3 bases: TGTGCCAGCAGCTTAGATGGTTTCTCCTACGAGCAGTACTTC. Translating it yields CASSLDGFSYEQYF.

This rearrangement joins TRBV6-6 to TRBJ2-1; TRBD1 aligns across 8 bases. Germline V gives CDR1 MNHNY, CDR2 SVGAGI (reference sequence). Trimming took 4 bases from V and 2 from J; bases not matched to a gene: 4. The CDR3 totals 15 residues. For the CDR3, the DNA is TGTGCCAGCAGTTCCGGACAGGGCCCCTACAATGAGCAGTTCTTC. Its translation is CASSSGQGPYNEQFF.

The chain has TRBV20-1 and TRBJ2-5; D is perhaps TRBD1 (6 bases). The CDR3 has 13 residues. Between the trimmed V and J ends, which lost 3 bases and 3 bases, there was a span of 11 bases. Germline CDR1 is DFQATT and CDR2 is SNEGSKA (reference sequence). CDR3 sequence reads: CSASSDRKETQYF. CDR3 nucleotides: TGCAGTGCTAGTTCGGACAGAAAAGAGACCCAGTACTTC.

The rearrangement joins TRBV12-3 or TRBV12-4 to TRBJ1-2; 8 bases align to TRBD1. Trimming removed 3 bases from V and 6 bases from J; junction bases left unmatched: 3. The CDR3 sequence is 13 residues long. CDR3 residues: CASSLDRVDGYTF. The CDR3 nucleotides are TGTGCCAGCAGTTTGGACAGGGTCGATGGCTACACCTTC.

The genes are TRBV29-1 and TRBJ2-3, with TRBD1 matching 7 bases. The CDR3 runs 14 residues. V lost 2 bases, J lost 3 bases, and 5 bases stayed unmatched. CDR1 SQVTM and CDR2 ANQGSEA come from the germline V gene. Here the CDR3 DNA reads TGCAGCGTTGAAAGGGCAGGGGGAACAGATACGCAGTATTTT. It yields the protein CSVERAGGTDTQYF.

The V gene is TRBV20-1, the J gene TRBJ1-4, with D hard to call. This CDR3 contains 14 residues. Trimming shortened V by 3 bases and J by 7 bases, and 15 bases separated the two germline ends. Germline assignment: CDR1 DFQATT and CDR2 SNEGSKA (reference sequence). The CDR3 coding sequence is TGCAGTGCTAGGGAGGAAATCCATCGTGAAAAACTGTTTTTT. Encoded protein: CSAREEIHREKLFF.